The T cell receptor (beta chain) described here comes from a study of OX40 agonist ivuxolimab in advanced cancers. Here immunoSEQ multiplex PCR was the method, and the copy in TCRdb shows in-frame clones only, minus some. Here the sample spans around 58,000 clones, almost 95% being singletons. Germline CDR1 reads MDHEN; CDR2 reads SYDVKM. V dropped 3 bases and J dropped 4 bases, with 7 bases sitting between them. The CDR3 contains 12 residues. The receptor was isolated from an adult with an advanced solid tumor such as melanoma, head and neck, liver or kidney cancer. The material was CD4+ or CD8+ T cells sorted from blood, obtained in a trial of the OX40 agonist ivuxolimab. This chain uses TRBV28 with TRBJ2-7; D is undetermined. The CDR3 loop reads CASSFKVYEQYF. The CDR3 nucleotides read TGTGCCAGCAGTTTTAAGGTGTACGAGCAGTACTTC.